This TCR beta chain was obtained from a study of shared clonotypes between healthy human individuals. Findings and limits, study-wide: Measured sharing among donors was expected to vary with sequencing depth. The genetic and exposure-history diversity represented was limited by few donors.

The assay used deep level. Profiling relied on immunoSEQ multiplex PCR, and the TCRdb table lists in-frame clones only, not all of them. Among approximately 500,000 clones listed, over 75% were seen once. Adults of Caucasian background living in Nashville, Tennessee made up all donors. The CDR3 is made up of 17 amino acids. A word on this clone: Its antigen is undetermined.

This sequence was found in a woman aged 40 to 50 in good health. Some clones in this sample may be carry-over from other donors' samples. The chain uses TRBV21-1 and TRBJ1-4. TRBV21-1 is annotated as a pseudogene. Sequencing was carried out using PBMCs. CDR3 protein: CASRNMVAKVHNEKLFF. For the CDR3, the DNA is TGTGCCAGCAGGAATATGGTAGCTAAGGTGCATAATGAAAAACTGTTTTTT.